The clone carrying this TCR beta chain was found a few times. The CDR3 covers 15 residues. V lost 5 bases, J lost 2 bases, and 7 bases stayed unmatched. Germline assignment: CDR1 SGHTA and CDR2 FQGTGA. In TCRdb, the RT-PCR reads were re-called with MiXCR into one record per CDR3 protein. The top ten hold roughly 4% of the sample, which has about 680,000 distinct CDR3 sequences, approximately 15% seen once. The sequencing input was memory CD4+ T cells from blood. The rearrangement joins TRBV7-3 to TRBJ2-5; 8 bases are a match to TRBD2. The clonotype comes from a female donor in good health, serving as a healthy control. The CDR3 sequence: CASSPPTSGQETQYF. In DNA form, the CDR3 reads TGTGCCAGCAGCCCCCCCACTAGCGGACAAGAGACCCAGTACTTC.